This TCR beta chain was documented in a study of blood T cell repertoires in COVID-19. Study as a whole: Samples taken during acute and convalescent COVID-19 were collected in the United States, Italy and Spain. The cDNA or gDNA used as material had been derived from T cells, B-cell-depleted T cells, or PBMCs.

Germline V gives CDR1 KGHSH, CDR2 LQKENI. J gave up 7 bases and V 3 bases, and 6 bases lay outside the gene matches. This CDR3 is built from 16 residues. Authors' data handling: Reference gene primer amplification gave estimated nucleated cell counts. Assay used: immunoSEQ multiplex PCR; TCRdb lists only in-frame clones, some missing. That table supplies the V and J calls and clone size; D and trimming were determined from the DNA. Of fewer than 95,000 clones in the sample, 70% to 90% were seen once. The sample holds one count of this clone. J is TRBJ2-2 and V is TRBV18; 12 bases agree with TRBD2. The sequence was collected from a woman aged 80 or older with acute or convalescent COVID-19. Sample: peripheral blood. This CDR3 reads CASSPRLAGVDGELFF. DNA for the CDR3: TGTGCCAGCTCACCTAGACTAGCGGGAGTTGACGGGGAGCTGTTTTTT. Full variable domain (missing parts from reference TRBV18 and TRBJ2-2): NAGVMQNPRHLVRRRGQEARLRCSPMKGHSHVYWYRQLPEEGLKFMVYLQKENIIDESGMPKERFSAEFPKEGPSILRIQQVVRGDSAAYFCASSPRLAGVDGELFFGEGSRLTVL.